This TCR beta chain was recovered during a study of OX40 agonist ivuxolimab in advanced cancers. Study-wide background: Partial responses occurred in three patients (one hepatocellular carcinoma, two cutaneous melanoma).

Sequencing was performed with immunoSEQ multiplex PCR; in TCRdb, only in-frame clones are kept and a portion is missing. The repertoire holds tens of thousands of clones, with around 90% as singletons. Study findings and constraints: Certain nonresponders additionally had low normalized T-cell clonal expansion. Among expanded peripheral T cells, antigen specificity went undetermined.

About this clone itself: Antigen: not known.

Germline V CDR1 and CDR2: MNHEY, SVGAGI. V lost 6 bases and J lost 0, with 12 bases in between. The CDR3 sequence is 15 residues long. The sequencing used CD4+ or CD8+ T cells sorted from blood, collected in a trial of the OX40 agonist ivuxolimab. The receptor comes from an adult with an advanced solid tumor such as melanoma, head and neck, liver or kidney cancer. The V and J genes are TRBV6-5 and TRBJ1-5, with D uncertain. The CDR3 spells CASSLTGHSNQPQHF. CDR3 sequence (DNA): TGTGCCAGCAGCCTAACGGGCCATAGCAATCAGCCCCAGCATTTT.